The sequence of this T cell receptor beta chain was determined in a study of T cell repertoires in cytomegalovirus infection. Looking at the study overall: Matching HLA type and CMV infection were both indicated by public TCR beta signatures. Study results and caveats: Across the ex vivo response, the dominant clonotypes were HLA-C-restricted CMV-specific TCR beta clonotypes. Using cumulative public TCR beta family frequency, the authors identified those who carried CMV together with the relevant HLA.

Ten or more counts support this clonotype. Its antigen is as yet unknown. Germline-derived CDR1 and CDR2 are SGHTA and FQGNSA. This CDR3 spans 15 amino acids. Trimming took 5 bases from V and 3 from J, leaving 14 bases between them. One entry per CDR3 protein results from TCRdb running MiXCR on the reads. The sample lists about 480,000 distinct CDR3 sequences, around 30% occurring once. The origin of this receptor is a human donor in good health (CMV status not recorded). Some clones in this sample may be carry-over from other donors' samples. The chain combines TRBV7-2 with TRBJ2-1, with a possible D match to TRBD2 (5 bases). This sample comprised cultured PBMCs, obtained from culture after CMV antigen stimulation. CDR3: CASSPIAGNYNEQFF. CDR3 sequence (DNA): TGTGCCAGCAGCCCCATTGCGGGCAACTACAATGAGCAGTTCTTC.